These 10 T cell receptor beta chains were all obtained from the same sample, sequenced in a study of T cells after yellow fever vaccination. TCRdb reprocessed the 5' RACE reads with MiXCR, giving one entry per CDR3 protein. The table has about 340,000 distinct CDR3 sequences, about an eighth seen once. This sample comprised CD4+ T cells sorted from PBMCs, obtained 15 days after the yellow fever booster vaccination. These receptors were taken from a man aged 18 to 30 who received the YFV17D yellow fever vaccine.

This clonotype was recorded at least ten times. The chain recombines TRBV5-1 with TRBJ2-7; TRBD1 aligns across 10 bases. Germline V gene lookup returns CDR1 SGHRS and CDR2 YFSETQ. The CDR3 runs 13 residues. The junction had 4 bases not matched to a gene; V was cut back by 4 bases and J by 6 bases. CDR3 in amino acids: CASSKGDRGEQYV. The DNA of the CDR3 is TGCGCCAGCAGCAAGGGGGACAGGGGCGAGCAGTACGTC.

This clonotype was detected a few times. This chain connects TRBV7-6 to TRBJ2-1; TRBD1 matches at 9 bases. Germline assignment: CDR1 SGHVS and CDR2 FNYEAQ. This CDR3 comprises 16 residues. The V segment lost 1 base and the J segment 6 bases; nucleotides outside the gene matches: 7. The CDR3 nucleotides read TGTGCCAGCAGCTTAGAAGGGACAGGGCTGACCAATGAGCAGTTCTTC. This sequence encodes CASSLEGTGLTNEQFF.

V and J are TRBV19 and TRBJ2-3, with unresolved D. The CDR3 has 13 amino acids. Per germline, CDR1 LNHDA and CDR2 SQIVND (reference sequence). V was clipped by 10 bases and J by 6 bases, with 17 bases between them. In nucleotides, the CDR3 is TGTGCCACCGCCCTTTCACCCTCCGATACGCAGTATTTT. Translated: CATALSPSDTQYF.

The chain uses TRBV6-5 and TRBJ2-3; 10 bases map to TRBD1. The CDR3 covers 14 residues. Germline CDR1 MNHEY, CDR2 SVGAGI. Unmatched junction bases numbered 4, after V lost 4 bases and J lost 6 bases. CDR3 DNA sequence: TGTGCCAGCAGTTTCGACAGGGGGCAGGATACGCAGTATTTT. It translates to CASSFDRGQDTQYF.

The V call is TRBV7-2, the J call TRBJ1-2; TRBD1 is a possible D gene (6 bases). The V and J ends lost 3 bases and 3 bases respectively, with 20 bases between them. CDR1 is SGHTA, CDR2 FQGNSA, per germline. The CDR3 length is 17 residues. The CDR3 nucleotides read TGTGCCAGCAGCTTTTCATCAGGGGTGAGCCCCTACTATGGCTACACCTTC. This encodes CASSFSSGVSPYYGYTF.

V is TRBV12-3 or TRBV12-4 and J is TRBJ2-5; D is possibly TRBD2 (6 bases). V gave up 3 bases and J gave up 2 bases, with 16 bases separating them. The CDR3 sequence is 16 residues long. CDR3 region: CASSFNPTLAQETQYF. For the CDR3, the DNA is TGTGCCAGCAGTTTCAACCCAACTCTAGCGCAAGAGACCCAGTACTTC.

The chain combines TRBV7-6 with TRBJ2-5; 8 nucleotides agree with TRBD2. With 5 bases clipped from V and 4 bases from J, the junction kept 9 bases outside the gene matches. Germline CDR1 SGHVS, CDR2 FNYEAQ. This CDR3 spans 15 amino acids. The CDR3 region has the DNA TGTGCCAGCAGCAAACTCTGGACTAGCCGAGAGACCCAGTACTTC. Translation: CASSKLWTSRETQYF.

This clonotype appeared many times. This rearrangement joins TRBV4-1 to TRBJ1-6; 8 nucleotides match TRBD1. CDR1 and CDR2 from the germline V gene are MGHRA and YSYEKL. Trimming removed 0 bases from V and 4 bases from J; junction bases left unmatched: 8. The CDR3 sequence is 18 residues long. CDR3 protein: CASSQEALRTGYNSPLHF. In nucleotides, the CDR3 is TGCGCCAGCAGCCAAGAAGCTCTTCGGACAGGGTATAATTCACCCCTCCACTTT.

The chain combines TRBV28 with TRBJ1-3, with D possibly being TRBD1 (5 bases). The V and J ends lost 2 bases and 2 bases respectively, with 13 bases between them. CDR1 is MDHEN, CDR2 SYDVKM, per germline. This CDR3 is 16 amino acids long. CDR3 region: CASSLPGFVPGNTIYF. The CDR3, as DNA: TGTGCCAGCAGTTTACCAGGGTTCGTCCCTGGAAACACCATATATTTT. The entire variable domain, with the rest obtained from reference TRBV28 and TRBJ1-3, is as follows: DVKVTQSSRYLVKRTGEKVFLECVQDMDHENMFWYRQDPGLGLRLIYFSYDVKMKEKGDIPEGYSVSREKKERFSLILESASTNQTSMYLCASSLPGFVPGNTIYFGEGSWLTVV.

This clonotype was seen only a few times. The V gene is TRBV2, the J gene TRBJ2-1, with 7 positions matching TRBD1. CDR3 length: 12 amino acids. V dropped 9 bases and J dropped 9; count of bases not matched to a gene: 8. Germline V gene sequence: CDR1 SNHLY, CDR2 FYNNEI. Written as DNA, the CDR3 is TGTGCCAGGGGACAGATTATGTGTGAGCAGTTCTTC. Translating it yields CARGQIMCEQFF.